This TCR beta chain was obtained from a study of human T cells and chemical hapten exposure. In this sample, this clonotype turned up once. Its antigen is as yet unknown. The time point is: pre-sensitization, week 0. The treatment here: therapeutic diphenylcyclopropenone sensitization with weekly scalp DPC. For the library, individual cDNA molecules each received unique molecular identifiers. TCRdb redid the calling of the RACE reads with MiXCR, one entry per CDR3 protein. This table has some 250,000 distinct CDR3 sequences, over 7.5% appearing once. Whole-study results and caveats: As patch test score rose, PT1 expanded TCR counts tended to rise as well.

The receptor comes from a man younger than 35 with alopecia areata. Some clones in this sample may be carry-over from other donors' samples. The sequences come from whole blood, collected in connection with sensitization to the hapten diphenylcyclopropenone (DPC).

CDR3 loop: CASSSSVGSANEKLFF. The CDR3 DNA reads as TGTGCCAGCAGTTCCTCCGTGGGTTCCGCGAATGAAAAACTGTTTTTT. The rearrangement joins TRBV6-5 to TRBJ1-4, with D uncertain. Trimming took off 4 bases at V and 5 bases at J, with 17 bases between the two ends. CDR1 and CDR2 from the germline V gene are MNHEY and SVGAGI. The length of the CDR3 is 16 residues.